The 7 T cell receptor beta chains below were found in one sample sequenced in a study of T cells in Graves' hyperthyroidism and ophthalmopathy. From RNA transcripts, TCR beta CDR3 regions were amplified. The TCR CDR3 was amplified in a first-round RT-PCR using the HTBI primer set. TCRdb reprocessed the multiplex PCR reads via MiXCR and lists one record per CDR3 protein. The sample gives some 550,000 distinct CDR3 sequences, about a fifth of which show up once; around 27% is in the top ten. Material: blood. The receptors stem from a man aged 18-30 years with Graves' hyperthyroidism.

Ten or more counts support this clonotype. The J gene is TRBJ2-5, the V gene TRBV28, with D possibly matching TRBD1 (7 bases). V lost 1 base, J lost 4 bases, and 13 bases lay in between. Germline V gene data show CDR1 as MDHEN and CDR2 as SYDVKM. This CDR3 region has 15 residues. This chain's CDR3 is CASSLSGQGGETQYF. DNA of the CDR3: TGTGCCAGCAGTTTATCCGGGCAGGGGGGAGAGACCCAGTACTTC.

At least ten counts were recorded for this clonotype. The chain employs TRBV6-6 and TRBJ1-1; 7 bases align to TRBD1. Germline CDR1 and CDR2: MNHNY and SVGAGI (reference sequence). The CDR3 is 17 residues long. The V and J ends lost 0 bases and 4 bases, in that order; junction bases with no gene match: 11. CDR3 loop: CASSYSQLEGASTEAFF. CDR3 coding DNA: TGTGCCAGCAGTTACTCGCAATTGGAGGGGGCTAGCACTGAAGCTTTCTTT.

This clonotype showed up many times. CDR3 DNA: TGTGCCAGCAGTTTGACAGGGGGCTGGCAGCCCCAGCATTTT. Residues: CASSLTGGWQPQHF. The chain recombines TRBV12-3 or TRBV12-4 with TRBJ1-5, with 10 nucleotides matching TRBD1. The CDR3 covers 14 residues. After removal of 3 bases from V and 7 bases from J, the junction contained 3 bases not matched to a gene.

This rearrangement joins TRBV20-1 to TRBJ2-7, with D unresolved. This CDR3 spans 16 amino acids. Trimming pared 0 bases from V and 2 bases from J, leaving 17 bases between. Looked up from germline, CDR1 is DFQATT and CDR2 is SNEGSKA (reference sequence). CDR3 protein: CSARDRFGVRTYEQYF. CDR3 nucleotides: TGCAGTGCTAGAGATCGTTTCGGCGTACGAACCTACGAGCAGTACTTC.

The chain is built from TRBV2 and TRBJ1-1; D might be TRBD1 (5 bases). Germline CDR1 reads SNHLY; CDR2 reads FYNNEI. The CDR3 is 12 residues long. Trimming pared 2 bases from V and 8 bases from J, leaving 9 bases between. The CDR3 DNA reads as TGTGCCAGCAGTGAATCCTGGGACGAAGCTTTCTTT. It codes for CASSESWDEAFF.

The gene calls are TRBV28 and TRBJ1-5; TRBD1 agrees at 7 bases. Germline trimming cut 4 bases from V and 4 bases from J; bases unmatched to any gene: 7. Germline CDR1 is MDHEN and CDR2 is SYDVKM. The length of the CDR3 is 15 residues. The DNA of the CDR3 is TGTGCCAGCAGTTCCGACAGGGTCGCAAATCAGCCCCAGCATTTT. Its translation is CASSSDRVANQPQHF.

The gene calls are TRBV12-3 or TRBV12-4 and TRBJ1-2; TRBD1 matches 8 bases. The length of the CDR3 is 14 residues. Trimming at V came to 3 bases and at J to 5 bases, leaving 5 bases not matched to a gene. The CDR3 protein is CASSFDRGSYGYTF. DNA for the CDR3: TGTGCCAGCAGTTTTGACAGGGGTAGTTATGGCTACACCTTC.